This record looks at one T cell receptor (beta chain) sequence and its context. Antigen: not known. The V end was cut by 0 bases, the J end by 2 bases, with 11 bases between. The CDR3 runs 15 residues. The germline gives CDR1 SGHNT, CDR2 YYREEE (reference sequence). This record belongs to a study of type 1 regulatory T cells. Overall study: This in vitro CD4 product, T-allo10, is enriched for Tr1 cells and alloantigen-specific. Findings and limits, study-wide: Compared with non-type 1 regulatory T cells, type 1 regulatory T cells showed a more restricted TCR repertoire.

TCRdb reprocessed the reads with MiXCR, giving one entry per CDR3 protein. The repertoire holds tens of thousands of distinct CDR3 sequences, with 60% to 80% as singletons. This TCR derives from a human donor in good health. The sequencing input was cultured non-Tr1 T cells, either the whole culture or a sorted T cell fraction (not recorded which). V gene TRBV5-4 combines with J gene TRBJ2-5; the D gene is possibly TRBD2 (5 bases). CDR3 bases: TGTGCCAGCAGCTTGGCGCCAGGAGGACAAGAGACCCAGTACTTC. Encoded protein: CASSLAPGGQETQYF.